This T cell receptor (beta chain) was sequenced for a study of cytomegalovirus exposure and HLA in healthy donors. General study findings and limits: Follow-up analysis later connected one missense variant in DCLRE1C with trimming of TCR beta V- and J-genes.

Vbeta (60) and Jbeta (13) primers were used in the PCR. Generated by immunoSEQ multiplex PCR, the TCRdb table keeps only in-frame clones and is missing some. This sample has about 160,000 clones, with more than 80% found just once. Note on this clone: Its antigen is not known.

Germline assignment: CDR1 SQVTM and CDR2 ANQGSEA. V was pared by 5 bases and J by 5 bases, with 4 bases of the junction left unmatched. CDR3 size: 13 residues. Sequenced: PBMCs. This chain connects TRBV29-1 to TRBJ2-1; TRBD1 matches at 9 bases. The source of this sequence is a woman aged 18-29 years in good health and CMV-seronegative. CDR3 amino acids: CSVRTGDNNEQFF. CDR3 nucleotides: TGCAGCGTTAGGACAGGGGATAACAATGAGCAGTTCTTC.